This T cell receptor (beta chain) was obtained from a study of T cell repertoires in cytomegalovirus infection. Using its own MiXCR run on the reads, TCRdb lists one record per CDR3 protein. The repertoire holds about 130,000 distinct CDR3 sequences, over 30% seen once, with roughly 50% in the top ten. Study-wide findings and caveats: Clonotype analysis showed dominance of the ex vivo response by HLA-C-restricted CMV-specific TCR beta clonotypes.

The V end lost 3 bases, the J end lost 4 bases, and 10 bases lay between the germline ends. This CDR3 has 13 residues. Germline lookup yields CDR1 SGDLS and CDR2 YYNGEE. Concerning this clonotype itself: Its antigen remains unidentified.

This sequence joins TRBV9 and TRBJ1-2; D call uncertain. The receptor was derived from a human donor in good health (CMV status not recorded). Some clones in this sample may be carry-over from other donors' samples. The material was CD8+ T cells from cultured PBMCs, obtained from culture after CMV antigen stimulation. The CDR3 DNA reads TGTGCCAGCAGCGGCGCTGGGTTCTATGGCTACACCTTC. This codes for CASSGAGFYGYTF.